What follows are 9 T cell receptor beta chains derived from one specimen sequenced in a study of blood T cell repertoires in COVID-19. Using immunoSEQ multiplex PCR, the repertoire was profiled, and TCRdb retains in-frame clones only, with some absent. The data hold some 150,000 clones, with about 90% observed a single time. The sequencing input was peripheral blood. These TCRs come from a human donor in a cohort sampled during active COVID-19.

The chain combines TRBV19 with TRBJ1-5, with TRBD1 identical over 12 bases. Germline trimming cut 5 bases from V and 2 bases from J; bases unmatched to any gene: 7. Looked up from germline, CDR1 is LNHDA and CDR2 is SQIVND (reference sequence). This CDR3 comprises 17 residues. Here the CDR3 DNA reads TGTGCCAGTAGTTGGGGACAGGGGGCGAGGGGCAATCAGCCCCAGCATTTT. This codes for CASSWGQGARGNQPQHF.

The rearrangement joins TRBV5-1 to TRBJ2-1; 10 nucleotides agree with TRBD2. The CDR3 contains 15 residues. Germline V gene data show CDR1 as SGHRS and CDR2 as YFSETQ. V dropped 4 bases and J dropped 7; count of bases not matched to a gene: 8. The CDR3 bases are TGCGCCAGCAGCCTCCTAGCGGGAGCCGGGAATGAGCAGTTCTTC. As protein: CASSLLAGAGNEQFF.

This clone has a single count. This chain joins TRBV6-5 and TRBJ1-1; 8 bases are shared with TRBD1. The junction had 9 bases not matched to a gene; V was cut back by 4 bases and J by 11 bases. Germline CDR1 and CDR2: MNHEY and SVGAGI. The CDR3 has 13 amino acids. The chain's CDR3 is CASSSESDREAFF. In DNA, the CDR3 is TGTGCCAGCAGTTCAGAGTCGGACAGGGAGGCTTTCTTT.

V usage is TRBV10-3 and J usage is TRBJ1-1; tentatively, D is TRBD1 (5 bases). V lost 10 bases and J lost 4, with 22 bases in between. Per the germline V gene, CDR1 is ENHRY and CDR2 is SYGVKD. The length of the CDR3 is 15 residues. Written as DNA, the CDR3 is TGTGCCACCCGGGCCGAGGGGACTTTGCGCACTGAAGCTTTCTTT. This encodes CATRAEGTLRTEAFF.

This clone was counted a single time. J is TRBJ1-2 and V is TRBV15; the match to TRBD1 covers 9 bases. There are 17 residues in the CDR3. Unmatched junction bases numbered 10, after V lost 5 bases and J lost 0 bases. From germline, CDR1 is LNHNV and CDR2 YYDKDF (reference sequence). CDR3 nucleotide sequence: TGTGCCACCAGCTTCCGGGACAGGGAGCCCTCTAACTATGGCTACACCTTC. This encodes CATSFRDREPSNYGYTF.

This chain links TRBV6-6 with TRBJ1-1, with 8 bases fitting TRBD1. The CDR3 runs to 15 residues. From germline, CDR1 is MNHNY and CDR2 SVGAGI (reference sequence). After removal of 6 bases from V and 1 base from J, the junction contained 7 bases not matched to a gene. The CDR3 DNA follows: TGTGCCAGCAGCCTGGACAGGGTAAAGAACACTGAAGCTTTCTTT. This translates into CASSLDRVKNTEAFF.

The chain joins TRBV5-8 to TRBJ2-4, with 7 bases that match TRBD2. V lost 4 bases, J lost 8 bases, and 18 bases stayed unmatched. The V gene's germline CDR1 is SGHTS and CDR2 YDEGEE. This CDR3 contains 17 residues. CDR3 bases: TGTGCCAGCAGCATCCTTGGGAGCGGGGCCCGAAAGGACATTCAGTACTTC. Amino acid sequence: CASSILGSGARKDIQYF.

This chain links TRBV5-4 with TRBJ2-7; the D gene is possibly TRBD1 (6 bases). The CDR3 is 14 residues long. From germline, CDR1 is SGHNT and CDR2 YYREEE (reference sequence). V was shortened by 3 bases and J by 1 base, with 11 bases between the two germline ends. CDR3 bases: TGTGCCAGCAGCTGGGAAACAGGGTCCTACGAGCAGTACTTC. It codes for CASSWETGSYEQYF.

Many counts were recorded for this clone. The chain employs TRBV18 and TRBJ1-1; tentative D call: TRBD1 (5 bases). The CDR3 spans 16 residues. The V gene's germline CDR1 is KGHSH and CDR2 LQKENI. The V end lost 3 bases, the J end lost 4 bases, and 18 bases lay between the germline ends. The CDR3 sequence is CASSPDGGGRSTEAFF. CDR3 in DNA: TGTGCCAGCTCACCCGACGGGGGTGGGCGGTCCACTGAAGCTTTCTTT.